This TCR beta chain was sequenced for a study of technical replicates of blood from a handful of donors. Trimming shortened V by 0 bases and J by 11 bases, and 10 bases separated the two germline ends. The CDR3 is made up of 13 amino acids. The germline CDR1 and CDR2 sequences are KGHSH and LQKENI. This clone was observed a handful of times. Assay used: immunoSEQ multiplex PCR; TCRdb lists only in-frame clones, some missing. The sample carries approximately 76,000 clones, 90% to 95% recorded once. Sequenced input: T cells isolated from PBMCs. The sequence derives from a human donor in good health. This sequence joins TRBV18 and TRBJ1-4; no definite D call. CDR3 nucleotides: TGTGCCAGCTCACCACCGTCACTCTTGAAACTGTTTTTT. Translated, it gives CASSPPSLLKLFF.